This TCR beta chain was profiled in a study of cytotoxic CD8 clonotypes in ibrutinib-treated CLL. V gave up 4 bases and J gave up 0 bases; unmatched junction bases: 4. Germline V gene lookup returns CDR1 SGHKS and CDR2 YYEKEE (reference sequence). The CDR3 loop spans 16 amino acids. Profiled with immunoSEQ multiplex PCR; TCRdb holds only in-frame clones, not every one. The sample comprises fewer than 400,000 clones, 67% of which are singletons, and roughly 6% rests with the top ten. The sequences come from PBMCs, collected after 36 months of ibrutinib treatment. This clonotype was obtained from a human donor with chronic lymphocytic leukemia. This chain connects TRBV5-5 to TRBJ2-3; 11 nucleotides align to TRBD2. The CDR3 nucleotides are TGTGCCAGCAGCCGCAGACTAGCGGGGAGCACAGATACGCAGTATTTT. Translating it yields CASSRRLAGSTDTQYF.